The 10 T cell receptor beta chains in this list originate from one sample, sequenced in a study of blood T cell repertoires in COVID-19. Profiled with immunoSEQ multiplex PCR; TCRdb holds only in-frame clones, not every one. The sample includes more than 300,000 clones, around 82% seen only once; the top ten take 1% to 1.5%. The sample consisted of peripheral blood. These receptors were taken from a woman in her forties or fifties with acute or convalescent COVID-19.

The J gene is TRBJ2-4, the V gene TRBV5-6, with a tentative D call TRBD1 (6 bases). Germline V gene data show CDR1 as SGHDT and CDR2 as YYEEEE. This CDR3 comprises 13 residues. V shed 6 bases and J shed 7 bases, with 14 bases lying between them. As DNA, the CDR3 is TGTGCCAGCAACCCTAGGGGGTCCAACATTCAGTACTTC. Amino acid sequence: CASNPRGSNIQYF. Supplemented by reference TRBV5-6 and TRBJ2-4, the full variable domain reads DAGVTQSPTHLIKTRGQQVTLRCSPKSGHDTVSWYQQALGQGPQFIFQYYEEEERQRGNFPDRFSGHQFPNYSSELNVNALLLGDSALYLCASNPRGSNIQYFGAGTRLSVL.

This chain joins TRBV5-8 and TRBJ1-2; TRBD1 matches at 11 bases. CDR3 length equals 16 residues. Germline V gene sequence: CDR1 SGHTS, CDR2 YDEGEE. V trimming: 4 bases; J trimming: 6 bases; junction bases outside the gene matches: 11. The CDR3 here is CASSPGQGAWFDGYTF. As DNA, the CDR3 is TGTGCCAGCAGCCCCGGACAGGGGGCTTGGTTTGATGGCTACACCTTC.

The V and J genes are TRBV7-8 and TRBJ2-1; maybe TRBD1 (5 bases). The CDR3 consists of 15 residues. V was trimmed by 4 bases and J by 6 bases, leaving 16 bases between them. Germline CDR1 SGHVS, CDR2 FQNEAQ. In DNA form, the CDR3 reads TGTGCCAGCAGCTCAAAAACAGGCGGCGGCAATGAGCAGTTCTTC. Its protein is CASSSKTGGGNEQFF.

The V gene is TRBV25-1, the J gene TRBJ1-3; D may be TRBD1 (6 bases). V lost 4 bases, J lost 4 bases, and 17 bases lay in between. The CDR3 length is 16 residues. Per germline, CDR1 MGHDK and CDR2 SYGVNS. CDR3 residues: CASSASGGARGNTIYF. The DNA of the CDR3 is TGTGCCAGCAGTGCCTCGGGGGGGGCTAGGGGAAACACCATATATTTT.

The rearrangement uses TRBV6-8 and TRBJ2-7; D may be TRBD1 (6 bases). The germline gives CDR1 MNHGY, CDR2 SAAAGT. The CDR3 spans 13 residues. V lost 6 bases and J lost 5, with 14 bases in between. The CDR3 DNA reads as TGTGCCAGCAGGCATAAACAGGGCAACGAGCAGTACGTC. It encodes CASRHKQGNEQYV.

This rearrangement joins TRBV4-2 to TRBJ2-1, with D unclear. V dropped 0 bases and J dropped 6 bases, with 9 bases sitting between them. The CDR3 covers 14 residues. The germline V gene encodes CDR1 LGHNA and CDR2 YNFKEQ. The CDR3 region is CASSQERFFNEQFF. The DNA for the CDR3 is TGTGCCAGCAGCCAAGAGCGTTTCTTCAATGAGCAGTTCTTC.

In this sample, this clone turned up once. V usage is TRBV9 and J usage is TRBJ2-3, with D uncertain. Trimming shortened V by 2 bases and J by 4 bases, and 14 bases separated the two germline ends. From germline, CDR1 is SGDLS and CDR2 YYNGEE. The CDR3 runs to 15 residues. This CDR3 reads CASSVGLGSADTQYF. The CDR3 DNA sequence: TGTGCCAGCAGCGTTGGGCTGGGTTCAGCAGATACGCAGTATTTT.

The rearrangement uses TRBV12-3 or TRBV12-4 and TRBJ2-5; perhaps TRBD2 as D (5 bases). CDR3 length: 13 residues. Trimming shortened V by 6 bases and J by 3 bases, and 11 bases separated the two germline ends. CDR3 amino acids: CASSRGGEETQYF. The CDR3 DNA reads TGTGCCAGCAGCCGGGGTGGCGAAGAGACCCAGTACTTC.

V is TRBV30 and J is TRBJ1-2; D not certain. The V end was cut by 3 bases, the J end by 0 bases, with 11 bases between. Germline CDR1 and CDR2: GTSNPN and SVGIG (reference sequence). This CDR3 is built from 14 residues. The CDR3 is CAWRALRANYGYTF. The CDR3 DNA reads TGTGCCTGGAGGGCGTTGCGGGCTAACTATGGCTACACCTTC.

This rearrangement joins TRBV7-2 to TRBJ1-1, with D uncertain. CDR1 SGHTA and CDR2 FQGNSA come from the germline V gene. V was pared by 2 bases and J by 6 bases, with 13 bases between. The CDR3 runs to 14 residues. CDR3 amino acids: CASSLNFAGAEAFF. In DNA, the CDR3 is TGTGCCAGCAGCTTAAATTTCGCAGGCGCTGAAGCTTTCTTT. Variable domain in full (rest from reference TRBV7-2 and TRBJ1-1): GAGVSQSPSNKVTEKGKDVELRCDPISGHTALYWYRQSLGQGLEFLIYFQGNSAPDKSGLPSDRFSAERTGGSVSTLTIQRTQQEDSAVYLCASSLNFAGAEAFFGQGTRLTVV.